Listed here are 7 T cell receptor beta chains from one sample, sequenced in a study of T cell repertoires in cytomegalovirus infection. TCRdb processed the reads anew with MiXCR; each CDR3 protein has one entry. The sample lists about 210,000 distinct CDR3 sequences; approximately 6.7% were seen once. Sequenced sample: PBMCs. These receptors originate from a human donor in good health (CMV status not recorded). Some clones in this sample may be carry-over from other donors' samples.

This clonotype was counted ten times or more. The V call is TRBV20-1, the J call TRBJ2-7; either TRBD1 or TRBD2 may fit D (6 bases each). The CDR3 sequence is 13 residues long. CDR1 is DFQATT, CDR2 SNEGSKA, per germline (reference sequence). V dropped 5 bases and J dropped 2 bases, with 13 bases sitting between them. The chain's CDR3 is CSALVRGAYEQYF. The CDR3 DNA follows: TGCAGTGCTCTGGTAAGGGGGGCCTACGAGCAGTACTTC.

The sample holds many counts of this clonotype. V and J are TRBV29-1 and TRBJ2-3; D perhaps matches TRBD1 (6 bases). Trimming took off 7 bases at V and 0 bases at J, with 14 bases between the two ends. This CDR3 is 14 amino acids long. Germline V gene sequence: CDR1 SQVTM, CDR2 ANQGSEA. In DNA, the CDR3 is TGCAGCGCTCAGACAGGACCTAGCACAGATACGCAGTATTTT. This translates into CSAQTGPSTDTQYF.

This clonotype was counted many times. The chain links TRBV7-2 to TRBJ1-3; D remains unclear. The CDR3 has 16 amino acids. Trimming left V 4 bases short and J 3 bases short, with 16 bases between. CDR1 SGHTA and CDR2 FQGNSA come from the germline V gene. The CDR3: CASSSAGGFGGNTIYF. The CDR3, as DNA: TGTGCCAGCAGCTCCGCGGGCGGTTTCGGTGGAAACACCATATATTTT. The variable domain in full, with the rest retrieved from reference TRBV7-2 and TRBJ1-3, is GAGVSQSPSNKVTEKGKDVELRCDPISGHTALYWYRQSLGQGLEFLIYFQGNSAPDKSGLPSDRFSAERTGGSVSTLTIQRTQQEDSAVYLCASSSAGGFGGNTIYFGEGSWLTVV.

J is TRBJ2-5 and V is TRBV20-1; TRBD1 is a possible D gene (5 bases). V was cut by 0 bases and J by 3 bases, with 14 bases left in between. The CDR3 extends over 15 amino acids. CDR1 DFQATT and CDR2 SNEGSKA come from the germline V gene (reference sequence). In nucleotides, the CDR3 is TGCAGTGCTAGAGATCTGATGGAACAGGAAGAGACCCAGTACTTC. Protein sequence: CSARDLMEQEETQYF.

This clonotype was seen ten or more times. V is TRBV13 and J is TRBJ2-1; 12 nucleotides line up with TRBD2. Trimming cost V 4 bases and J 3 bases; bases outside gene matches: 7. Germline CDR1 reads PRHDT; CDR2 reads FYEKMQ (reference sequence). CDR3 length equals 17 residues. The CDR3 DNA reads TGTGCCAGCAGCTCGGAAGGACTAGCGGGGTTCTACAATGAGCAGTTCTTC. Its protein is CASSSEGLAGFYNEQFF.

This clonotype was counted many times. As DNA, the CDR3 is TGTGCCAGCAGTTATTCTAGCGGGGCTTACAATGAGCAGTTCTTC. Residues: CASSYSSGAYNEQFF. The chain employs TRBV6-2 or TRBV6-3 and TRBJ2-1; 9 nucleotides line up with TRBD2. The CDR3 extends over 15 amino acids. V was pared by 3 bases and J by 4 bases, with 4 bases of the junction left unmatched. Per germline, CDR1 MNHEY and CDR2 SVGEGT.

This clonotype was observed at least ten times. V is TRBV5-1 and J is TRBJ1-2; D gene uncertain. The CDR3 extends over 14 amino acids. Germline V lookup: CDR1 SGHRS, CDR2 YFSETQ. The ends were cut back, 0 bases at V and 0 bases at J, with 6 bases in the middle. The CDR3 loop is CASSLDEANYGYTF. Written as DNA, the CDR3 is TGCGCCAGCAGCTTGGATGAGGCTAACTATGGCTACACCTTC.